This entry concerns a single T cell receptor (beta chain). The record originates from a study of blood T cell repertoires in COVID-19. Study background: Spain, Italy and the United States supplied samples that represented acute and convalescent COVID-19. Sample material is recorded as cDNA or gDNA derived from T cells, B-cell-depleted T cells, or PBMCs.

Trimming cost V 2 bases and J 2 bases; bases outside gene matches: 7. The CDR3 loop spans 16 amino acids. CDR1 SGHNT and CDR2 YYREEE come from the germline V gene (reference sequence). In the authors' workflow: Researchers report that nucleated cell counts were estimated from reference gene primer amplification. Only in-frame clones appear in the TCRdb table, and some are missing; sequencing was by immunoSEQ multiplex PCR. V and J calls plus clone size are reproduced from that table; the DNA served to infer D and trimming. This sample has about 320,000 clones, with 65% to 85% found just once. This chain joins TRBV5-4 and TRBJ2-3; 8 bases agree with TRBD2. The sample was peripheral blood. The receptor was derived from a woman aged 50 to 65 with acute or convalescent COVID-19. CDR3 bases: TGTGCCAGCAGCTTTCAACAGACTAGCGTCACAGATACGCAGTATTTT. This codes for CASSFQQTSVTDTQYF.